The clone carrying this TCR beta chain has at least ten counts. The entry originates in a study of metastatic and nonmetastatic thyroid tumors. Germline CDR1 LGHDT, CDR2 YNNKEL (reference sequence). The CDR3 is 15 residues long. V shed 5 bases and J shed 1 base, with 14 bases lying between them. Among the patients, none had received any treatment before thyroid surgery. From the PCR reads, TCRdb re-called clones with MiXCR. The table shows approximately 65,000 clones, with just over 4% occurring only once. This chain uses TRBV3-1 with TRBJ1-1; D is unclear. The sample comprised blood. The sequence was obtained from a female donor with papillary thyroid cancer or a benign thyroid nodule (not recorded which). Some clones in this sample may be carry-over from other donors' samples. CDR3 residues: CASSVQAGSNTEAFF. The CDR3 DNA sequence: TGTGCCAGCAGCGTCCAGGCCGGCTCGAACACTGAAGCTTTCTTT.